This T cell receptor (beta chain) came from a study of CD8+CD57+ T cells in acquired aplastic anemia. Study as a whole: Yields of DNA that came from sorted CD4+ and CD8+ cells averaged about 2.9 ug.

This clonotype was picked up many times. Germline V lookup: CDR1 SGHTA, CDR2 FQGTGA. V lost 2 bases to trimming and J lost 1 base, with 14 bases between them. The CDR3 has 16 amino acids. TCR beta VDJ combinations and CDR3 sequences were profiled from genomic DNA. One entry per CDR3 protein results from TCRdb running MiXCR on the reads. The top ten clones hold approximately 4% of a sample with a few hundred thousand distinct CDR3 sequences, under 80% of them seen once. The sequenced sample was sorted CD4+, CD8+, or CD8+CD57+ T cells (not recorded which) from PBMCs. The source of this sequence is a human donor in good health, serving as a control. The chain combines TRBV7-3 with TRBJ1-1; tentative D call: TRBD1 (5 bases). CDR3 loop: CASSLSGSTANTEAFF. The CDR3 bases are TGTGCCAGCAGCTTATCGGGGTCGACAGCGAACACTGAAGCTTTCTTT. The entire variable domain, with the rest obtained from reference TRBV7-3 and TRBJ1-1, is as follows: GAGVSQTPSNKVTEKGKYVELRCDPISGHTALYWYRQSLGQGPEFLIYFQGTGAADDSGLPNDRFFAVRPEGSVSTLKIQRTERGDSAVYLCASSLSGSTANTEAFFGQGTRLTVV.